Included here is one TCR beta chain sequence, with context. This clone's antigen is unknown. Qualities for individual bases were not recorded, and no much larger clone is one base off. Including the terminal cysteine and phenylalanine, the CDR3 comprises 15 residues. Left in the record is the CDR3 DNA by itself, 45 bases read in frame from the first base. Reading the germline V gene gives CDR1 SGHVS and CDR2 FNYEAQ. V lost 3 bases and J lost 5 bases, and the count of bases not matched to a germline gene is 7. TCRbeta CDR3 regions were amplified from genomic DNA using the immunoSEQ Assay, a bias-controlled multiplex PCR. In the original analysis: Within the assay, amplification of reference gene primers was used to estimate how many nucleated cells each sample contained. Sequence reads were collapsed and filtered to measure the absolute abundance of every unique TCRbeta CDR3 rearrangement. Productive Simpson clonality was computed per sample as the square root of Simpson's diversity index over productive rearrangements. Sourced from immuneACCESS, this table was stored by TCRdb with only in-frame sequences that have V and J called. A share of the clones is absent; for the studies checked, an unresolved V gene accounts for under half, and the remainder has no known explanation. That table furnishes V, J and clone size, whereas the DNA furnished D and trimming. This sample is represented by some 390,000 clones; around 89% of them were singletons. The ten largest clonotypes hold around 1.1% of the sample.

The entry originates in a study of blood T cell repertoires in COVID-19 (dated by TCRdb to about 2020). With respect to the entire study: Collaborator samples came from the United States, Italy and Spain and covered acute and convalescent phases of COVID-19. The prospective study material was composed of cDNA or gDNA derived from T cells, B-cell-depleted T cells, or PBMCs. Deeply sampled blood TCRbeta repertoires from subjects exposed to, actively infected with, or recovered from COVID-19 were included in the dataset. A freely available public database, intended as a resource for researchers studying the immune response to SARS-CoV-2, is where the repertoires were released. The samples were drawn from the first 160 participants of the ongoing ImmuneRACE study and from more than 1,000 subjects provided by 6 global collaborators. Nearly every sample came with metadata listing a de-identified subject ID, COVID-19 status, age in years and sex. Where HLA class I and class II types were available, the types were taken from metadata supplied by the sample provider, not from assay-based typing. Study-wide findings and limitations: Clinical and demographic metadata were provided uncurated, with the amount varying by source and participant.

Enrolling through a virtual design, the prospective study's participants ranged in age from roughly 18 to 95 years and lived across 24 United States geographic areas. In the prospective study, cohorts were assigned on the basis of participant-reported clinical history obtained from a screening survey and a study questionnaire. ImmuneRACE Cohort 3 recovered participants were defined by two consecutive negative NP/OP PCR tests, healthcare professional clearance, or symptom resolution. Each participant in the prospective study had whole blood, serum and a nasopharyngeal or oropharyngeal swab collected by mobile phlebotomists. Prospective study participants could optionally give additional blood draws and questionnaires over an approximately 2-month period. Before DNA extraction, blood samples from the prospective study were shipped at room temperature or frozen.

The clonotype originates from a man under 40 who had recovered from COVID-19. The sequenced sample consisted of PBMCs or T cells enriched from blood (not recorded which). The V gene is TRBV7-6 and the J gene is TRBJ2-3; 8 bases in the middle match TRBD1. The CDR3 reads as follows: CASSLSGGREDTQYF. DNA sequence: TGTGCCAGCAGCTTGTCAGGGGGCAGAGAAGATACGCAGTATTTT.